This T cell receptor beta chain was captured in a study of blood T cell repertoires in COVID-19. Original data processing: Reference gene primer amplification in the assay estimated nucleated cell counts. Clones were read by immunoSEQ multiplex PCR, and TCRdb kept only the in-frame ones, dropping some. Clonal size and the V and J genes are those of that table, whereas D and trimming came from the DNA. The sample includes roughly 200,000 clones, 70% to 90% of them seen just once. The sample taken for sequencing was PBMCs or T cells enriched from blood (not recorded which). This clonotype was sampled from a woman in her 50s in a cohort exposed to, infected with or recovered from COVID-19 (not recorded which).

As DNA, the CDR3 is TGTGCCAGCAGCCGGGCACAGCGGACCTCTGGAAACACCATATATTTT. Encoded protein: CASSRAQRTSGNTIYF. V and J are TRBV3-1 (or the pseudogene TRBV3-2) and TRBJ1-3; D uncertain. The CDR3 extends over 16 amino acids. Germline CDR1 reads LGHDT; CDR2 reads YNNKEL (reference sequence). Trimming took 4 bases from V and 0 from J, leaving 13 bases between them.